This T cell receptor beta chain was recorded in a study of CD4+ T cells in melanoma. Generated by immunoSEQ multiplex PCR, the TCRdb table keeps only in-frame clones and is missing some. The sample holds around 110,000 clones, approximately 92% seen once. Regarding this clone: The target antigen is unknown.

Study observations and caveats: A reported correlation linked neoantigen-specific CD4+ T cells to CD8+, macrophage and B cell function. Reportedly, melanoma neoantigen-specific CD4+ T cells showed varied differentiation states.

The specimen sequenced was peripheral blood. The TCR comes from a human donor with melanoma.

CDR3 protein: CASTLTGDGGYTF. As DNA, the CDR3 is TGTGCCAGCACCCTGACAGGGGACGGTGGCTACACCTTC. The chain has TRBV9 and TRBJ1-2; the match to TRBD1 covers 8 bases. Germline V lookup: CDR1 SGDLS, CDR2 YYNGEE. V dropped 6 bases and J dropped 7; count of bases not matched to a gene: 8. The CDR3 is 13 residues long.